This T cell receptor beta chain was captured in a study of blood T cell repertoires in COVID-19. Study context: Researchers got acute and convalescent COVID-19 samples from the United States, Italy and Spain. PBMCs, B-cell-depleted T cells, or T cells provided the cDNA or gDNA that made up the material.

Germline CDR1 is GTSNPN and CDR2 is SVGIG (reference sequence). The CDR3 consists of 15 residues. Trimming left V 3 bases short and J 9 bases short, with 21 bases between. Recruitment covered 25 or so US areas and drew participants whose ages spanned 18 to 89 years. Before being deemed recovered, Cohort 3 donors had two negative PCRs, clearance, or symptom resolution. This clone was detected only a few times. The table came from immunoSEQ multiplex PCR; TCRdb's copy has only in-frame clones and leaves some out. The table shows 300,000 to 350,000 clones, with over 75% occurring only once. The receptor was derived from a woman in her thirties who had recovered from COVID-19. V is TRBV30 and J is TRBJ1-5; perhaps TRBD1 as D (6 bases). The source material was PBMCs or T cells enriched from blood (not recorded which). CDR3 bases: TGTGCCTGGAGGCGACCCGGACAGCAATGGTGGCCCCAGCATTTT. Amino acid sequence: CAWRRPGQQWWPQHF.